The sequence of this TCR beta chain was determined in a study of cytomegalovirus exposure and HLA in healthy donors. The PCR ran on 60 Vbeta and 13 Jbeta primers. Only in-frame clones appear in the TCRdb table, and some are missing; sequencing was by immunoSEQ multiplex PCR. The sample holds roughly 99,000 clones, 55% to 85% seen once. The V end was cut by 7 bases, the J end by 6 bases, with 6 bases between. The CDR3 totals 10 residues. Germline lookup yields CDR1 MNHEY and CDR2 SMNVEV (reference sequence). The sequenced material came from PBMCs. The chain employs TRBV27 and TRBJ1-2; D gene unclear. This sequence was found in a man aged 30 to 45 in good health and CMV-seronegative. In DNA form, the CDR3 reads TGTGCCAGCACTAGCCATGGCTACACCTTC. Protein: CASTSHGYTF.